This TCR beta chain was identified in a study of glioma-infiltrating T cells. This clonotype was observed a handful of times. Trimming pared 6 bases from V and 7 bases from J, leaving 9 bases between. CDR1 and CDR2 from the germline V gene are MNHNS and SASEGT. CDR3 length equals 11 residues. The iRepertoire nested amplicon-rescue multiplex PCR amplified TCR alpha and beta CDR3s from RNA. TCRdb reanalysed the multiplex PCR reads using MiXCR and keeps one entry per CDR3 protein. The repertoire consists of over 130,000 distinct CDR3 sequences, with roughly two fifths occurring once and the leading ten covering roughly 20%.

The chain joins TRBV6-1 to TRBJ2-5; D not resolved. Sequencing used glioma tissue, nonneoplastic brain tissue, or PBMCs (not recorded which). The receptor was isolated from a human donor with low-grade glioma or glioblastoma, undergoing nonglioma brain surgery, or in good health (not recorded which). The CDR3 protein is CASSDGLTQYF. The CDR3 bases are TGTGCCAGCAGCGATGGGTTGACCCAGTACTTC.